Each of the 20 T cell receptor beta chains below was sequenced from the same sample in a study of blood T cell repertoires in COVID-19. Sequenced by immunoSEQ multiplex PCR; TCRdb stores in-frame clones only, minus some. The table shows approximately 140,000 clones, with 70% to 90% occurring only once. The sequencing sample was made of PBMCs or T cells enriched from blood (not recorded which). These TCRs come from a woman in her forties or fifties who had recovered from COVID-19.

This chain links TRBV25-1 with TRBJ2-5; D uncertain. The V end lost 9 bases, the J end lost 0 bases, and 14 bases lay between the germline ends. CDR3 length: 14 amino acids. Germline CDR1 and CDR2: MGHDK and SYGVNS. CDR3 coding DNA: TGTGCCAGGGGTCGAGGCCAACACCAAGAGACCCAGTACTTC. Translation: CARGRGQHQETQYF.

This sequence joins TRBV6-5 and TRBJ1-2; 7 positions agree with TRBD1. Germline CDR1 and CDR2: MNHEY and SVGAGI. The junction had 3 bases not matched to a gene; V was cut back by 2 bases and J by 0 bases. This CDR3 has 15 residues. The CDR3 protein is CASSYGQAPNYGYTF. Written as DNA, the CDR3 is TGTGCCAGCAGTTACGGACAGGCCCCTAACTATGGCTACACCTTC.

The rearrangement links TRBV5-1 to TRBJ2-7; D may be TRBD1 (5 bases). CDR1 and CDR2 (germline): SGHRS, YFSETQ. CDR3 length: 14 amino acids. The ends were cut back, 1 base at V and 6 bases at J, with 14 bases in the middle. The DNA of the CDR3 is TGCGCCAGCAGCTTGTTTGGCAGGGAATCCGAGCAGTACTTC. This encodes CASSLFGRESEQYF.

This clone has just a few counts. This chain connects TRBV7-8 to TRBJ1-1; the D gene is possibly TRBD1 (6 bases). V lost 5 bases and J lost 3, with 25 bases in between. CDR1 is SGHVS and CDR2 is FQNEAQ in the germline V gene. The CDR3 contains 18 residues. The CDR3: CASSASTPGGGRDTEAFF. CDR3 DNA: TGTGCCAGCAGCGCATCGACACCGGGGGGCGGAAGGGACACTGAAGCTTTCTTT.

This clone was seen more than once but under ten times. This CDR3 is CASSHCNRQGSGANVLTF. The CDR3 DNA is TGTGCCAGCAGCCACTGTAATAGACAGGGGTCCGGGGCCAACGTCCTGACTTTC. This chain uses TRBV3-1 (or the pseudogene TRBV3-2) with TRBJ2-6; TRBD1 aligns across 8 bases. Trimming took 3 bases from V and 4 from J; bases not matched to a gene: 11. Germline V gene data show CDR1 as LGHDT and CDR2 as YNNKEL (reference sequence). The CDR3 has 18 amino acids.

This sequence joins TRBV15 and TRBJ2-6; D may be TRBD1 (6 bases). Trimming left V 5 bases short and J 0 bases short, with 14 bases between. This CDR3 is 17 amino acids long. Looked up from germline, CDR1 is LNHNV and CDR2 is YYDKDF (reference sequence). CDR3 in amino acids: CATSYRDMDSGANVLTF. The DNA for the CDR3 is TGTGCCACCAGCTATCGGGACATGGACTCTGGGGCCAACGTCCTGACTTTC. Supplemented by reference TRBV15 and TRBJ2-6, the full variable domain reads DAMVIQNPRYQVTQFGKPVTLSCSQTLNHNVMYWYQQKSSQAPKLLFHYYDKDFNNEADTPDNFQSRRPNTSFCFLDIRSPGLGDTAMYLCATSYRDMDSGANVLTFGAGSRLTVL.

The chain joins TRBV2 to TRBJ2-2; D is possibly TRBD1 (6 bases). Germline V gives CDR1 SNHLY, CDR2 FYNNEI. The CDR3 has 17 amino acids. The V end lost 6 bases, the J end lost 0 bases, and 17 bases lay between the germline ends. The CDR3 DNA follows: TGTGCCAGCAGGGTGGGTCAGGGGCGAGCGAACACCGGGGAGCTGTTTTTT. The encoded protein is CASRVGQGRANTGELFF. Looking up the rest from reference TRBV2 and TRBJ2-2 gives the full variable domain: EPEVTQTPSHQVTQMGQEVILRCVPISNHLYFYWYRQILGQKVEFLVSFYNNEISEKSEIFDDQFSVERPDGSNFTLKIRSTKLEDSAMYFCASRVGQGRANTGELFFGEGSRLTVL.

This chain uses TRBV5-1 with TRBJ2-7; 10 bases are a match to TRBD1. There are 14 residues in the CDR3. The V and J ends lost 7 bases and 6 bases, in that order; junction bases with no gene match: 10. The germline CDR1 and CDR2 sequences are SGHRS and YFSETQ. The CDR3 is CASGTGAFFSEQYF. The CDR3 DNA reads as TGCGCCAGCGGGACAGGGGCGTTTTTTTCCGAGCAGTACTTC.

This sequence joins TRBV19 and TRBJ1-4; tentative D call: TRBD1 (6 bases). V was cut by 7 bases and J by 5 bases, with 17 bases left in between. This CDR3 is 15 amino acids long. The germline V gene encodes CDR1 LNHDA and CDR2 SQIVND (reference sequence). The CDR3 sequence: CASTRKGTPNEKLFF. In DNA, the CDR3 is TGTGCCAGTACCCGTAAGGGGACACCGAATGAAAAACTGTTTTTT.

The chain's CDR3 is CATSPWGGKGTEAFF. The CDR3 DNA follows: TGTGCCACCAGCCCTTGGGGGGGGAAGGGGACTGAAGCTTTCTTT. This sequence joins TRBV15 and TRBJ1-1; D is possibly TRBD1 (5 bases). Looked up from germline, CDR1 is LNHNV and CDR2 is YYDKDF (reference sequence). With 5 bases removed from V and 5 bases from J, the gap between germline ends came to 18 bases. The CDR3 is 15 residues long.

This clone was seen just once. The chain links TRBV19 to TRBJ2-2; D is perhaps TRBD1 (6 bases). From germline, CDR1 is LNHDA and CDR2 SQIVND (reference sequence). The CDR3 is 16 amino acids. V lost 10 bases, J lost 3 bases, and 21 bases lay in between. CDR3 region: CATPLSDSLDTGELFF. The CDR3 DNA follows: TGTGCCACGCCACTGTCGGACAGCCTTGACACCGGGGAGCTGTTTTTT.

Here the CDR3 reads CASSQQGGLGYGYTF. CDR3 nucleotides: TGTGCCAGCAGCCAACAGGGAGGGTTGGGCTATGGCTACACCTTC. The gene calls are TRBV7-2 and TRBJ1-2; TRBD1 is a possible D gene (6 bases). V was cut by 5 bases and J by 4 bases, with 17 bases left in between. The CDR3 loop spans 15 amino acids. CDR1 SGHTA and CDR2 FQGNSA come from the germline V gene. Together with reference TRBV7-2 and TRBJ1-2, the CDR3 gives the full variable domain: GAGVSQSPSNKVTEKGKDVELRCDPISGHTALYWYRQSLGQGLEFLIYFQGNSAPDKSGLPSDRFSAERTGGSVSTLTIQRTQQEDSAVYLCASSQQGGLGYGYTFGSGTRLTVV.

V is TRBV7-2 and J is TRBJ1-3; weak D call: TRBD1 (5 bases). Germline values: CDR1 SGHTA, CDR2 FQGNSA. This CDR3 region has 16 residues. V lost 5 bases, J lost 0 bases, and 14 bases lay in between. The CDR3 nucleotides are TGTGCCAGCAGCCCAGTCTGGGGCCGCTCTGGAAACACCATATATTTT. This codes for CASSPVWGRSGNTIYF. Full variable domain (remainder filled in from reference TRBV7-2 and TRBJ1-3): GAGVSQSPSNKVTEKGKDVELRCDPISGHTALYWYRQSLGQGLEFLIYFQGNSAPDKSGLPSDRFSAERTGGSVSTLTIQRTQQEDSAVYLCASSPVWGRSGNTIYFGEGSWLTVV.

A note on this clone: In the same sample, other DNA sequences code for this CDR3. The V call is TRBV7-8, the J call TRBJ1-1; D is possibly TRBD1 (6 bases). Germline CDR1 is SGHVS and CDR2 is FQNEAQ. The CDR3 length is 13 residues. Trimming stripped 2 bases from V and 8 bases from J, with 12 bases between. The CDR3 DNA follows: TGTGCCAGCAGCTTAAGGGACGGGACAGAAGCTTTCTTT. Amino acid sequence: CASSLRDGTEAFF.

The chain combines TRBV5-5 with TRBJ2-7; tentative D call: TRBD1 (5 bases). Germline CDR1 and CDR2: SGHKS and YYEKEE (reference sequence). Deletions cut 2 bases from V and 6 bases from J, with 12 bases between. The CDR3 extends over 13 amino acids. In nucleotides, the CDR3 is TGTGCCAGCAGCTTAGTAGGGGAAGGCGAGCAGTACTTC. It codes for CASSLVGEGEQYF.

J is TRBJ1-5 and V is TRBV5-5; 8 positions match TRBD1. Trimming removed 4 bases from V and 6 bases from J; junction bases left unmatched: 9. CDR1 SGHKS and CDR2 YYEKEE come from the germline V gene (reference sequence). CDR3 length: 15 residues. CDR3 loop: CASSDGTGYLQPQHF. The CDR3 DNA reads TGTGCCAGCAGCGACGGGACAGGATACCTTCAGCCCCAGCATTTT. The full variable domain, completed using reference TRBV5-5 and TRBJ1-5, is DAGVTQSPTHLIKTRGQQVTLRCSPISGHKSVSWYQQVLGQGPQFIFQYYEKEERGRGNFPDRFSARQFPNYSSELNVNALLLGDSALYLCASSDGTGYLQPQHFGDGTRLSIL.

V usage is TRBV4-2 and J usage is TRBJ2-3; 8 bases fit TRBD2. V lost 0 bases, J lost 5 bases, and 7 bases stayed unmatched. The germline CDR1 and CDR2 sequences are LGHNA and YNFKEQ. The CDR3 is 16 amino acids. CDR3 nucleotides: TGTGCCAGCAGCCAAGATCCGGGACTAGGGGTAGATACGCAGTATTTT. It codes for CASSQDPGLGVDTQYF.

The V call is TRBV5-4, the J call TRBJ1-2; D is perhaps TRBD1 (5 bases). The germline V and J ends were trimmed by 1 base and 6 bases, with 10 bases remaining between them. This CDR3 is built from 13 residues. Germline V gene lookup returns CDR1 SGHNT and CDR2 YYREEE (reference sequence). This chain's CDR3 is CASSLSGRDGYTF. Here the CDR3 DNA reads TGTGCCAGCAGCTTGTCAGGCAGGGATGGCTACACCTTC.

The genes are TRBV19 and TRBJ1-5; D gene unclear. The germline V gene has CDR1 LNHDA and CDR2 SQIVND (reference sequence). This CDR3 contains 17 residues. Trimming stripped 3 bases from V and 4 bases from J, with 19 bases between. CDR3 sequence: CASSMIVSRSENQPQHF. CDR3 nucleotide sequence: TGTGCCAGTAGTATGATAGTTTCTCGGAGCGAGAATCAGCCCCAGCATTTT.

The chain employs TRBV18 and TRBJ2-5; 7 bases are shared with TRBD1. From germline, CDR1 is KGHSH and CDR2 LQKENI. V lost 2 bases, J lost 5 bases, and 17 bases stayed unmatched. This CDR3 has 18 amino acids. The CDR3 here is CASSPFYRGPPNPETQYF. The CDR3 region has the DNA TGTGCCAGCTCACCATTCTACAGGGGACCTCCTAATCCGGAGACCCAGTACTTC.